What follows is one TCR beta chain and its context. Its specificity is not known. CDR3 size: 14 residues. The V segment lost 7 bases and the J segment 1 base; nucleotides outside the gene matches: 5. CDR1 SQVTM and CDR2 ANQGSEA come from the germline V gene. Using quantitative 5'-RACE with molecular barcodes, the authors made TCR beta libraries. From the 5' RACE reads, TCRdb called clonotypes with MiXCR, one entry per CDR3 protein. The sample lists approximately 300,000 distinct CDR3 sequences, roughly 8% occurring once. The data were obtained in a study of CD8 T cells in ankylosing spondylitis. Study-wide results and limits: The study identified a TCR beta motif of eight highly homologous variants that appeared characteristic of ankylosing spondylitis blood. Significantly higher representation of disease-linked clones was reported for matched ankylosing spondylitis synovial fluid.

The source material was blood, either unsorted or a sorted T cell fraction (not recorded which). V usage is TRBV29-1 and J usage is TRBJ2-1, with 9 bases identical to TRBD2. The source of this sequence is a male donor with ankylosing spondylitis. CDR3 sequence reads: CSGASGRSYNEQFF. For the CDR3, the DNA is TGCAGCGGGGCAAGCGGGAGGTCCTACAATGAGCAGTTCTTC.